The 19 T cell receptor beta chains below were found in one sample sequenced in a study of long-term antiretroviral therapy in people with HIV. immunoSEQ v3.0 was run at survey level. Only in-frame clones appear in the TCRdb table, and some are missing; sequencing was by immunoSEQ multiplex PCR. Of around 13,000 clones listed, 83% are singletons. The sample in question was unsorted PBMCs, obtained 3.4 years after starting antiretroviral therapy. Receptors originate from a man aged 35-49 years with HIV.

The rearrangement links TRBV28 to TRBJ2-1; perhaps D is TRBD1 or TRBD2 (6 bases each). Germline lookup yields CDR1 MDHEN and CDR2 SYDVKM. The V end was cut by 3 bases, the J end by 6 bases, with 15 bases between. The CDR3 totals 15 residues. CDR3 nucleotide sequence: TGTGCCAGCAGTTTGGAGCGGGCACAGGGCAATGAGCAGTTCTTC. It yields the protein CASSLERAQGNEQFF.

This clone has only one observation. This rearrangement joins TRBV7-6 to TRBJ2-3; D remains unclear. The CDR3 spans 13 residues. With 1 base removed from V and 0 bases from J, the gap between germline ends came to 2 bases. The V gene's germline CDR1 is SGHVS and CDR2 FNYEAQ. In DNA form, the CDR3 reads TGTGCCAGCAGCTTAGTAAGCACAGATACGCAGTATTTT. It is translated as CASSLVSTDTQYF.

V usage is TRBV5-1 and J usage is TRBJ2-2; D tentatively fits TRBD1 or TRBD2 (6 bases each). The V and J ends lost 7 bases and 6 bases respectively, with 19 bases between them. The V gene's germline CDR1 is SGHRS and CDR2 YFSETQ. This CDR3 region has 15 residues. The CDR3, as DNA: TGCGCCAGCGAGGCCCTGACTAGGGGGGCCGGGGAGCTGTTTTTT. This sequence encodes CASEALTRGAGELFF.

The chain couples TRBV7-9 to TRBJ2-1; D is perhaps TRBD2 (5 bases). Germline V lookup: CDR1 SEHNR, CDR2 FQNEAQ (reference sequence). This CDR3 spans 14 amino acids. V was shortened by 5 bases and J by 5 bases, with 13 bases between the two germline ends. The CDR3 bases are TGTGCCAGCAGCAACCTGGACTGGAACAATGAGCAGTTCTTC. Encoded protein: CASSNLDWNNEQFF. Combining the CDR3 with reference TRBV7-9 and TRBJ2-1 gives the whole variable domain DTGVSQNPRHKITKRGQNVTFRCDPISEHNRLYWYRQTLGQGPEFLTYFQNEAQLEKSRLLSDRFSAERPKGSFSTLEIQRTEQGDSAMYLCASSNLDWNNEQFFGPGTRLTVL.

This clone showed up just once. The chain uses TRBV5-1 and TRBJ2-1, with 12 bases aligning to TRBD2. The CDR3 has 16 amino acids. Trimming removed 3 bases from V and 8 bases from J; junction bases left unmatched: 9. CDR1 is SGHRS, CDR2 YFSETQ, per germline. CDR3 loop: CASSSSLAGGLDEQFF. For the CDR3, the DNA is TGCGCCAGCAGCTCGTCCCTAGCGGGAGGGCTCGATGAGCAGTTCTTC.

This clone was recorded once. The rearrangement uses TRBV10-3 and TRBJ2-1; perhaps TRBD2 as D (5 bases). Trimming cost V 6 bases and J 0 bases, with 9 bases left between them. Per the germline V gene, CDR1 is ENHRY and CDR2 is SYGVKD. The CDR3 covers 14 residues. The CDR3 spells CAISGESSYNEQFF. The CDR3 bases are TGTGCCATCAGCGGGGAAAGCTCCTACAATGAGCAGTTCTTC.

The chain combines TRBV7-9 with TRBJ1-5; D is perhaps TRBD1 (5 bases). The CDR3 length is 13 residues. CDR1 is SEHNR and CDR2 is FQNEAQ in the germline V gene (reference sequence). Trimming pared 8 bases from V and 1 base from J, leaving 9 bases between. In nucleotides, the CDR3 is TGTGCCAGCCGGCAGGGAAGCAATCAGCCCCAGCATTTT. Its translation: CASRQGSNQPQHF.

This sequence joins TRBV5-1 and TRBJ2-3; 9 positions match TRBD1. V was pared by 0 bases and J by 2 bases, with 4 bases of the junction left unmatched. CDR3 size: 16 residues. Germline assignment: CDR1 SGHRS and CDR2 YFSETQ. CDR3 sequence: CASSLGGTGITDTQYF. CDR3 DNA: TGCGCCAGCAGCTTGGGCGGGACAGGGATCACAGATACGCAGTATTTT.

The chain couples TRBV11-2 to TRBJ2-7, with D possibly TRBD1 on 5 matching bases. In germline, CDR1 is SGHAT, CDR2 FQNNGV. Trimming shortened V by 5 bases and J by 4 bases, and 18 bases separated the two germline ends. CDR3 length equals 15 residues. CDR3 sequence reads: CASSRHRIDRYEQYF. In DNA, the CDR3 is TGTGCCAGCAGCCGCCACCGGATAGACAGATACGAGCAGTACTTC.

This chain links TRBV10-3 with TRBJ2-3, with 7 bases that match TRBD1. The CDR3 length is 14 residues. The germline gives CDR1 ENHRY, CDR2 SYGVKD. V was pared by 6 bases and J by 0 bases, with 3 bases of the junction left unmatched. CDR3 residues: CAIRMTGSTDTQYF. CDR3 sequence (DNA): TGTGCCATCAGAATGACAGGGAGCACAGATACGCAGTATTTT.

J is TRBJ1-5 and V is TRBV29-1; TRBD1 matches at 9 bases. This CDR3 has 13 amino acids. Germline V gene lookup returns CDR1 SQVTM and CDR2 ANQGSEA. Trimming cost V 7 bases and J 0 bases; bases outside gene matches: 1. The CDR3 loop is CSATGGSNQPQHF. In DNA, the CDR3 is TGCAGCGCGACAGGGGGTAGCAATCAGCCCCAGCATTTT.

This clone appeared a single time. The rearrangement links TRBV18 to TRBJ1-4; 8 nucleotides line up with TRBD1. Germline V CDR1 and CDR2: KGHSH, LQKENI. V dropped 0 bases and J dropped 8; count of bases not matched to a gene: 14. The CDR3 consists of 18 residues. The CDR3 sequence: CASSPPSTGGPRGEKLFF. CDR3 coding DNA: TGTGCCAGCTCACCACCATCTACAGGGGGGCCAAGAGGGGAAAAACTGTTTTTT.

The chain joins TRBV19 to TRBJ1-4; weak D call: TRBD1 (6 bases). The V end was cut by 5 bases, the J end by 8 bases, with 18 bases between. The CDR3 extends over 15 amino acids. Germline V gene lookup returns CDR1 LNHDA and CDR2 SQIVND (reference sequence). CDR3: CASSAYTGGDEKLFF. CDR3 in DNA: TGTGCCAGTAGTGCCTACACGGGGGGCGACGAAAAACTGTTTTTT.

The chain's CDR3 is CASSVDPGQALNTIYF. DNA of the CDR3: TGTGCCAGCAGCGTAGACCCCGGACAGGCCTTAAACACCATATATTTT. This chain uses TRBV9 with TRBJ1-3, with 7 bases identical to TRBD1. The trim removed 0 bases at V and 6 bases at J, leaving 9 bases unmatched. The CDR3 contains 16 residues. The V gene's germline CDR1 is SGDLS and CDR2 YYNGEE.

The chain is built from TRBV27 and TRBJ2-2; D is possibly TRBD1 (6 bases). In germline, CDR1 is MNHEY, CDR2 SMNVEV (reference sequence). This CDR3 has 15 amino acids. V lost 2 bases, J lost 5 bases, and 12 bases lay in between. For the CDR3, the DNA is TGTGCCAGCAGTTTAAACCCCAGGGGAACCGGGGAGCTGTTTTTT. As protein: CASSLNPRGTGELFF.

The chain joins TRBV11-1 to TRBJ2-3; 8 positions agree with TRBD2. CDR3 size: 15 residues. The V gene end was trimmed by 3 bases and the J gene end by 0 bases; junction bases not matched to a gene: 2. Per germline, CDR1 SGHAT and CDR2 FQDESV (reference sequence). Here the CDR3 DNA reads TGTGCCAGCAGCTTTAGCGGGACTAGCACAGATACGCAGTATTTT. Protein product: CASSFSGTSTDTQYF.

This rearrangement joins TRBV5-4 to TRBJ2-7, with a weak D call TRBD1 (5 bases). The ends were cut back, 6 bases at V and 0 bases at J, with 16 bases in the middle. This CDR3 contains 15 residues. The germline V gene encodes CDR1 SGHNT and CDR2 YYREEE (reference sequence). The CDR3 DNA sequence: TGTGCCAGCAAGCTTGGATTGGACAACTCCTACGAGCAGTACTTC. Translated, it gives CASKLGLDNSYEQYF.

The chain uses TRBV30 and TRBJ1-1; D is uncertain. CDR3 size: 13 residues. V lost 2 bases, J lost 11 bases, and 18 bases lay in between. CDR1 GTSNPN and CDR2 SVGIG come from the germline V gene (reference sequence). The DNA for the CDR3 is TGTGCCTGGAGTCCGCGCAGCCCTCCGGGGGCTTTCTTT. Its translation is CAWSPRSPPGAFF.

The chain's CDR3 is CASSSTGGGETQYF. In DNA form, the CDR3 reads TGTGCCAGCAGCTCGACAGGGGGCGGCGAGACCCAGTACTTC. The chain carries TRBV7-3 and TRBJ2-5, with 10 bases that match TRBD1. Unmatched junction bases numbered 4, after V lost 4 bases and J lost 5 bases. CDR3 length: 14 residues. Germline assignment: CDR1 SGHTA and CDR2 FQGTGA.